A selection of T cell receptor beta chains follows, all from one sample in a study of blood T cell repertoires in COVID-19. The table came from immunoSEQ multiplex PCR; TCRdb's copy has only in-frame clones and leaves some out. This sample has about 350,000 clones, with around 90% found just once. Sequencing was done on a sample of peripheral blood. The source of these receptors is a man aged 30 to 45 with COVID-19, enrolled during active disease. Each CDR3 is given with its conserved first and last residue. A D gene is named only where the DNA matches it firmly. Clone size, where shown, is once, few, many, or a class for clones that have expanded.

cdr3_length,d_call,clone_size,v_call,j_call,cdr3_aa,cdr3_nt
15,-,-,TRBV7-2,TRBJ1-5,CASSPSGGGHQPQHF,TGTGCCAGCAGTCCTTCCGGCGGGGGCCACCAGCCCCAGCATTTT
14,TRBD1,-,TRBV2,TRBJ1-1,CASSSGTGWPEAFF,TGTGCCAGCAGTTCCGGGACAGGGTGGCCTGAAGCTTTCTTT
12,-,-,TRBV24-1,TRBJ1-1,CATSDLNREAFF,TGTGCCACCAGTGATTTGAACAGGGAAGCTTTCTTT
14,-,many,TRBV6-4,TRBJ2-1,CASSDGTDNNEQFF,TGTGCCAGCAGTGACGGCACAGACAACAATGAGCAGTTCTTC
16,TRBD1,-,TRBV6-4,TRBJ1-1,CASSPGQGAPNTEAFF,TGTGCCAGCAGCCCGGGACAGGGGGCACCGAACACTGAAGCTTTCTTT
16,TRBD1,once,TRBV7-9,TRBJ1-1,CASSLASTGGFTEAFF,TGTGCCAGCAGCTTAGCGTCGACAGGGGGCTTCACTGAAGCTTTCTTT
14,-,-,TRBV29-1,TRBJ2-7,CSVERGRQGGEQYF,TGCAGCGTTGAGCGGGGGCGCCAAGGGGGCGAGCAGTACTTC
19,TRBD2,once,TRBV4-1,TRBJ2-1,CASGLQLAGEPFVYSEQFF,TGCGCCAGCGGTCTCCAACTAGCGGGAGAACCTTTCGTTTACAGTGAGCAGTTCTTC
13,-,-,TRBV19,TRBJ1-2,CASSSGMDYGYTF,TGTGCCAGTAGTTCCGGGATGGACTATGGCTACACCTTC
15,-,-,TRBV2,TRBJ1-5,CASSDINSSNQPQHF,TGTGCCAGCAGTGACATCAACTCTAGCAATCAGCCCCAGCATTTT
14,-,-,TRBV7-3,TRBJ2-3,CASSLGPSTDTQYF,TGTGCCAGCAGTCTTGGCCCAAGCACAGATACGCAGTATTTT
14,-,-,TRBV5-1,TRBJ1-1,CASSLGARGTEAFF,TGCGCCAGCAGCTTGGGGGCGCGTGGCACTGAAGCTTTCTTT
14,-,-,TRBV16,TRBJ1-1,CASSQSSDSAEAFF,TGTGCCAGCAGCCAATCGTCGGACAGCGCTGAAGCTTTCTTT
15,TRBD1,-,TRBV5-1,TRBJ2-7,CASSLTGQGSYEQYF,TGCGCCAGCAGCTTGACAGGACAGGGTTCCTACGAGCAGTACTTC
16,-,-,TRBV9,TRBJ2-1,CASSAFRGHSYNEQFF,TGTGCCAGCAGCGCGTTCAGGGGTCACTCCTACAATGAGCAGTTCTTC
14,-,few,TRBV6-5,TRBJ1-1,CASSQGRLNTEAFF,TGTGCCAGCAGCCAGGGGCGGTTGAACACTGAAGCTTTCTTT
13,-,-,TRBV5-4,TRBJ2-4,CASSLGGRNIQYF,TGTGCCAGCAGCTTGGGGGGGAGGAACATTCAGTACTTC
14,TRBD2,-,TRBV3-1/TRBV3-2,TRBJ2-7,CASSQGVAGGPQYF,TGTGCCAGCAGCCAAGGGGTAGCGGGAGGGCCGCAGTACTTC
15,-,-,TRBV5-1,TRBJ2-2,CASSLGDSNTGELFF,TGCGCCAGCAGCTTGGGGGACTCGAACACCGGGGAGCTGTTTTTT
19,TRBD1,-,TRBV4-3,TRBJ2-1,CASSPQGGRGRDTYNEQFF,TGCGCCAGCAGCCCGCAGGGTGGCAGGGGGCGCGATACCTACAATGAGCAGTTCTTC
15,TRBD2,-,TRBV9,TRBJ2-1,CASSPRSGGGNEQFF,TGTGCCAGCAGCCCCCGATCGGGGGGAGGAAATGAGCAGTTCTTC
10,-,-,TRBV20-1,TRBJ2-4,CSAQRNIQYF,TGCAGTGCCCAGAGGAACATTCAGTACTTC
14,-,-,TRBV5-6,TRBJ1-3,CASSPGGLGNTIYF,TGTGCCAGCAGCCCCGGGGGACTTGGAAACACCATATATTTT
16,TRBD1,-,TRBV28,TRBJ1-2,CASSLWQGVLNYGYTF,TGTGCCAGCAGTTTATGGCAGGGGGTTCTTAACTATGGCTACACCTTC
14,-,-,TRBV19,TRBJ1-1,CASTKGPGSTEAFF,TGTGCCAGTACCAAGGGCCCTGGGAGCACTGAAGCTTTCTTT
13,TRBD1,-,TRBV15,TRBJ1-2,CATDRDRNYGYTF,TGTGCCACCGACCGGGACAGAAACTATGGCTACACCTTC
17,TRBD1,-,TRBV6-6,TRBJ2-2,CASSLQGAIANTGELFF,TGTGCCAGCAGTCTACAGGGGGCAATCGCGAACACCGGGGAGCTGTTTTTT
16,TRBD1,-,TRBV6-4,TRBJ2-1,CASSSLQGTGLYEQFF,TGTGCCAGCAGCTCGCTGCAGGGGACAGGGTTGTATGAGCAGTTCTTC
15,-,-,TRBV30,TRBJ2-7,CAWSVSQGLTYEQYF,TGTGCCTGGAGTGTAAGCCAGGGGCTAACCTACGAGCAGTACTTC
14,-,-,TRBV19,TRBJ2-1,CASSIDRADNEQFF,TGTGCCAGTAGTATAGACAGAGCGGACAATGAGCAGTTCTTC
15,TRBD2,few,TRBV7-2,TRBJ2-1,CASSLRAGGTSGQFF,TGTGCCAGCAGCTTAAGGGCGGGAGGCACCTCGGGGCAGTTCTTC
14,-,-,TRBV6-2/TRBV6-3,TRBJ2-7,CASSRHGGASEQYF,TGTGCCAGCAGTCGTCATGGGGGGGCGTCCGAGCAGTACTTC
14,TRBD1,-,TRBV27,TRBJ1-1,CASRDRVNGAEAFF,TGTGCCAGCAGGGACAGGGTAAATGGGGCTGAAGCTTTCTTT
15,-,-,TRBV27,TRBJ1-5,CASRQRHPGYQPQHF,TGTGCCAGCAGGCAAAGACATCCAGGGTATCAGCCCCAGCATTTT
15,TRBD1,few,TRBV28,TRBJ1-2,CASIYTGGNPYGYTF,TGTGCCAGCATTTACACAGGGGGAAATCCCTATGGCTACACCTTC
23,-,-,TRBV21-1,TRBJ1-5,CASSKVLRRGGTANRYSNQPQHF,TGTGCCAGCAGCAAAGTACTACGTAGAGGCGGGACAGCCAACCGTTATAGCAATCAGCCCCAGCATTTT
15,-,-,TRBV18,TRBJ1-2,CASSLQRGAADGYTF,TGTGCCAGCTCACTACAGCGGGGCGCGGCCGACGGCTACACCTTC
14,TRBD2,-,TRBV5-1,TRBJ2-3,CASSEREGADTQYF,TGCGCCAGCAGCGAGCGGGAGGGAGCAGATACGCAGTATTTT
15,TRBD2,-,TRBV7-7,TRBJ2-5,CASSPLAGGQETQYF,TGTGCCAGCAGCCCCCTAGCGGGGGGCCAAGAGACCCAGTACTTC
13,TRBD1,-,TRBV6-5,TRBJ2-7,CASSYRDRGEQYF,TGTGCCAGCAGTTACCGCGACAGGGGCGAGCAGTACTTC